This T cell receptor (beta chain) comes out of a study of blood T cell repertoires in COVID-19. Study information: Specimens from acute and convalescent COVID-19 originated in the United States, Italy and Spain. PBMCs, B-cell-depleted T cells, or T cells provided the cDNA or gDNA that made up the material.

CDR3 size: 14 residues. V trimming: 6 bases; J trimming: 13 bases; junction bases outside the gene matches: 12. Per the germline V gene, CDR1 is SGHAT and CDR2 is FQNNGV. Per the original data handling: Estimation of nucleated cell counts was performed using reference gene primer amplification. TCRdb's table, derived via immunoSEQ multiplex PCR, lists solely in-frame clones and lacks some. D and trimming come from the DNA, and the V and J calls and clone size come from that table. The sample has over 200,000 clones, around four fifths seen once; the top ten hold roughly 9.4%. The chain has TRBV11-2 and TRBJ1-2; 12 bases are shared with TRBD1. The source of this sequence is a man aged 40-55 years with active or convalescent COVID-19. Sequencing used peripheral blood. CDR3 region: CASSYTGTGGWCTF. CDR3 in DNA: TGTGCCAGCAGTTACACCGGGACAGGGGGCTGGTGCACCTTC.